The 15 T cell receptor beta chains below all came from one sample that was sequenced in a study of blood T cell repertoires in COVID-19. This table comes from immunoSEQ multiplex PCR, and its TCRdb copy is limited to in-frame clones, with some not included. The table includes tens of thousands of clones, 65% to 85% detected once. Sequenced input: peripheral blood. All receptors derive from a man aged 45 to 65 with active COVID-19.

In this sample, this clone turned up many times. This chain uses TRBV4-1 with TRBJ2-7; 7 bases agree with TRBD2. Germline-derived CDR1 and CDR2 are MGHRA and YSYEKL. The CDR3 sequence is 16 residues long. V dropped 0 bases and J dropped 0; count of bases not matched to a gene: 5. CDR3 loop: CASSQDYGGTSYEQYF. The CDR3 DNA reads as TGCGCCAGCAGCCAAGATTACGGGGGGACCTCCTACGAGCAGTACTTC.

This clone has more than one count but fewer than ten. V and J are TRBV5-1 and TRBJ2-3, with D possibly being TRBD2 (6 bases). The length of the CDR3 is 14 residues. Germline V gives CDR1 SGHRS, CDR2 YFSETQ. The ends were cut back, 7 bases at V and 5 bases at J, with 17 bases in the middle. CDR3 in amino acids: CASHGGSGGDTQYF. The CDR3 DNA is TGCGCCAGCCACGGGGGAAGCGGAGGAGATACGCAGTATTTT.

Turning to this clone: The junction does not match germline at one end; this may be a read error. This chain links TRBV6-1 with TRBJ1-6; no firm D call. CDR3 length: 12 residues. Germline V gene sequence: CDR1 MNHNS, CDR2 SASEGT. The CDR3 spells CASREVNSPLHF. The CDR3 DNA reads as TGTGCCAGCAGAGAAGTAAATTCACCCCTCCACTTT.

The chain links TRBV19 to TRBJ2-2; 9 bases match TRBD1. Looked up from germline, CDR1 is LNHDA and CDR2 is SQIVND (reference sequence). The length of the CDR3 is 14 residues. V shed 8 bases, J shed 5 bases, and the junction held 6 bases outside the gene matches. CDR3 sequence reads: CASRDRVRTGELFF. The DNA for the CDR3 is TGTGCCAGTCGGGACAGGGTGAGGACCGGGGAGCTGTTTTTT.

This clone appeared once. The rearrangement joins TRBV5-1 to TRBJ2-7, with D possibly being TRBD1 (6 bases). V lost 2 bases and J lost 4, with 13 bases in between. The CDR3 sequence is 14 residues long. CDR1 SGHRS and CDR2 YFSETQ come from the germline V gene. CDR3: CASSFDRTLYEQYF. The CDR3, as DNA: TGCGCCAGCAGCTTCGACAGGACCTTATACGAGCAGTACTTC.

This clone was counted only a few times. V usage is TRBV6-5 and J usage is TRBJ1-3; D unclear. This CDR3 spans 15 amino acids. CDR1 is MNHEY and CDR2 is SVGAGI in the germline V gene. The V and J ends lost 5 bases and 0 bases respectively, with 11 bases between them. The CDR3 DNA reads TGTGCCAGCAGTCCCGGAGAGGACTCTGGAAACACCATATATTTT. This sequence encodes CASSPGEDSGNTIYF.

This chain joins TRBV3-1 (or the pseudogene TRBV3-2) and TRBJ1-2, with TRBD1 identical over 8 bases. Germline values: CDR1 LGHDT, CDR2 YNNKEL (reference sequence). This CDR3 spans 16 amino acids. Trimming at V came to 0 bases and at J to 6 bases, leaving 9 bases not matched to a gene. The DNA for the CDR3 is TGTGCCAGCAGCCAAGAGGACGGACAGGGCAAAGATGGCTACACCTTC. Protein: CASSQEDGQGKDGYTF.

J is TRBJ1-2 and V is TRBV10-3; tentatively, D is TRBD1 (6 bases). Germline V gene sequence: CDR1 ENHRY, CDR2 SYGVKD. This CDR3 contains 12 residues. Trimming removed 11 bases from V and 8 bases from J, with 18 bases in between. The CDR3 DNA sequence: TGTGCCGCGTCCGGGGGGGCGGAGGGCTACACCTTC. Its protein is CAASGGAEGYTF.

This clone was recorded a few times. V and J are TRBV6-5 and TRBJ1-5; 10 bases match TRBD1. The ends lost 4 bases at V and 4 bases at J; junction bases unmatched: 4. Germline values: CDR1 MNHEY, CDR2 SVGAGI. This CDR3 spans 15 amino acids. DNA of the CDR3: TGTGCCAGCAGTTGGGGACAGGGGACGAATCAGCCCCAGCATTTT. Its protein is CASSWGQGTNQPQHF.

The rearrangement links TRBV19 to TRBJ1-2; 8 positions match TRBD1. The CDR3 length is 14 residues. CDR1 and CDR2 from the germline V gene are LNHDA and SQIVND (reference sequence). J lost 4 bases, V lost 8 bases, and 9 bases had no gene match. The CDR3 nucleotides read TGTGCCAGTGGACTCCGGGACAGGATCTATGGCTACACCTTC. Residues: CASGLRDRIYGYTF.

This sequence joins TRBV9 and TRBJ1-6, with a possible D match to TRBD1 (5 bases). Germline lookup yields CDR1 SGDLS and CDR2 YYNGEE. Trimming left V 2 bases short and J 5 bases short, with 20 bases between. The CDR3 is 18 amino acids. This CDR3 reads CASSVGRIGVDDNSPLHF. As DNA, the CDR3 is TGTGCCAGCAGCGTGGGCAGGATAGGGGTTGATGATAATTCACCCCTCCACTTT.

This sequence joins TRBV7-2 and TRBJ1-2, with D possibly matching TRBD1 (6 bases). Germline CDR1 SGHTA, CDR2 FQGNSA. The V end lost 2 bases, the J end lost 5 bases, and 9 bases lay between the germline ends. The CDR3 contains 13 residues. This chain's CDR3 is CASSLRGKYGYTF. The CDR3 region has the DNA TGTGCCAGCAGCTTAAGGGGGAAATATGGCTACACCTTC.

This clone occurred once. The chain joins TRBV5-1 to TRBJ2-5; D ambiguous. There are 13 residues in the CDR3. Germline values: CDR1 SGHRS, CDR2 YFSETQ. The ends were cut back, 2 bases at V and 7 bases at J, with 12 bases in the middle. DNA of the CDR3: TGCGCCAGCAGCTTACAGCCTAAAGGGACCCAGTACTTC. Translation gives CASSLQPKGTQYF.

The CDR3, as DNA: TGTGCCAGCGAGACGGGACAGGGTCACGAGCAGTACTTC. Amino acid sequence: CASETGQGHEQYF. The chain uses TRBV2 and TRBJ2-7, with 9 positions matching TRBD1. The germline V gene encodes CDR1 SNHLY and CDR2 FYNNEI. The CDR3 runs to 13 residues. Trimming took 8 bases from V and 5 from J; bases not matched to a gene: 7. Variable domain in full (rest from reference TRBV2 and TRBJ2-7): EPEVTQTPSHQVTQMGQEVILRCVPISNHLYFYWYRQILGQKVEFLVSFYNNEISEKSEIFDDQFSVERPDGSNFTLKIRSTKLEDSAMYFCASETGQGHEQYFGPGTRLTVT.

The chain's CDR3 is CASSRDRGRGISETQYF. CDR3 DNA: TGTGCCAGCAGCCGGGACAGGGGGCGAGGAATTTCGGAGACCCAGTACTTC. The chain combines TRBV5-6 with TRBJ2-5; 12 nucleotides agree with TRBD1. Germline V gene data show CDR1 as SGHDT and CDR2 as YYEEEE. V lost 4 bases and J lost 5; bases outside the gene matches: 12. The CDR3 totals 17 residues.